This is a list of T cell receptor beta chains from one sample in a study of tumor-infiltrating lymphocytes in localized non-small cell lung cancer. Data came from immunoSEQ multiplex PCR; TCRdb stores just in-frame clones and leaves some out. The sample lists around 16,000 clones, around two thirds seen once, with 6.5% in the top ten. Sequenced sample: lung tumor tissue. The receptors come from a human donor with non-small cell lung cancer. Each CDR3 is given with its conserved first and last residue. The D gene is left open where the match is weak. For some rows the clone size is stated as once, few or many, or as a class when expanded; others skip it.

J gene,D gene,clone size,V gene,CDR3 protein,CDR3 DNA
TRBJ2-1,NA,once,TRBV5-1,CASSLTGHLNEQFF,TGCGCCAGCAGCTTGACGGGACATCTCAATGAGCAGTTCTTC
TRBJ1-2,NA,NA,TRBV11-2,CASSPGDNYGYTF,TGTGCCAGCAGCCCCGGTGATAACTATGGCTACACCTTC
TRBJ2-1,TRBD2,NA,TRBV6-5,CASSYGRGGHNEQFF,TGTGCCAGCAGTTACGGGCGCGGGGGACACAATGAGCAGTTCTTC
TRBJ2-6,NA,NA,TRBV11-1,CASSLWVPGANVLTF,TGTGCCAGCAGCTTATGGGTCCCTGGGGCCAACGTCCTGACTTTC
TRBJ2-7,NA,few,TRBV30,CAWTLGLTRGNEQYF,TGTGCCTGGACCCTCGGACTGACCCGGGGGAACGAGCAGTACTTC
TRBJ1-2,TRBD1,few,TRBV30,CAWIRQGLGAGYTF,TGTGCCTGGATCCGACAGGGTCTAGGGGCTGGCTACACCTTC
TRBJ2-2,NA,NA,TRBV6-4,CASSDSLESNTGELFF,TGTGCCAGCAGTGACTCGTTAGAGTCGAACACCGGGGAGCTGTTTTTT
TRBJ2-2,TRBD1,few,TRBV2,CASIRDRGNTGELFF,TGTGCCAGCATCCGGGACAGGGGGAACACCGGGGAGCTGTTTTTT
TRBJ1-1,NA,NA,TRBV7-9,CASSRGVGNTEAFF,TGTGCCAGCAGCCGAGGGGTGGGGAACACTGAAGCTTTCTTT
TRBJ2-1,NA,few,TRBV20-1,CIGRGGDEQFF,TGCATCGGAAGAGGCGGCGATGAGCAGTTCTTC
TRBJ2-3,TRBD2,NA,TRBV4-3,CASSQGTSGIDTQYF,TGCGCCAGCAGCCAGGGGACTAGCGGGATAGATACGCAGTATTTT
TRBJ2-3,NA,NA,TRBV29-1,CSVALDYLRPTDTQYF,TGCAGCGTTGCCCTGGACTACCTCCGCCCCACAGATACGCAGTATTTT
TRBJ2-5,TRBD2,NA,TRBV7-7,CASSLGAGEEETQYF,TGTGCCAGCAGCTTAGGGGCGGGAGAGGAAGAGACCCAGTACTTC
TRBJ2-1,NA,NA,TRBV11-3,CASSHPLGGGEQFF,TGTGCCAGCAGCCATCCGCTGGGGGGCGGTGAGCAGTTCTTC
TRBJ2-7,TRBD2,NA,TRBV5-8,CASSLVLAGVHEQYF,TGTGCCAGCAGCTTGGTGCTAGCGGGAGTGCACGAGCAGTACTTC
TRBJ2-3,NA,NA,TRBV9,CASSVQHSGPDTQYF,TGTGCCAGCAGCGTACAACACTCAGGACCAGATACGCAGTATTTT
TRBJ1-5,TRBD1,few,TRBV19,CASSNGQGTNQPQHF,TGTGCCAGTAGCAATGGACAGGGGACTAATCAGCCCCAGCATTTT
TRBJ1-2,NA,NA,TRBV19,CASSKITGSSGYTF,TGTGCCAGTAGTAAAATAACAGGATCCTCTGGCTACACCTTC
TRBJ2-7,TRBD1,NA,TRBV11-3,CASSRDRQGEQYF,TGTGCCAGCAGCCGGGACAGGCAAGGCGAGCAGTACTTC
TRBJ1-1,NA,once,TRBV30,CAWSPTVNTEAFF,TGTGCCTGGAGCCCGACAGTGAACACTGAAGCTTTCTTT
TRBJ2-7,TRBD1,NA,TRBV10-3,CASLSGTVTYEQYF,TGTGCCTCGCTTTCCGGGACAGTAACCTACGAGCAGTACTTC
TRBJ2-7,NA,few,TRBV5-1,CASSLDILEVEGF,TGCGCCAGCAGCCTTGATATACTCGAAGTAGAGGGCTTC
TRBJ1-1,TRBD1,medium-sized,TRBV11-2,CASTTDRMNTEAFF,TGTGCCAGCACCACGGACAGGATGAACACTGAAGCTTTCTTT
TRBJ1-1,NA,NA,TRBV7-6,CASSRETEAFF,TGTGCCAGCAGCCGGGAGACTGAAGCTTTCTTT
TRBJ1-1,NA,NA,TRBV6-1,CASTRVTGNTEAFF,TGTGCCAGCACCCGAGTGACAGGGAACACTGAAGCTTTCTTT
TRBJ2-3,TRBD1,few,TRBV2,CASSEVLSNQGVGTDTQYF,TGTGCCAGCAGTGAAGTGCTTTCTAACCAGGGGGTCGGCACAGATACGCAGTATTTT
TRBJ2-3,TRBD2,NA,TRBV7-9,CASSLGGGTGTQYF,TGTGCCAGCAGCTTGGGCGGGGGTACTGGGACGCAGTATTTT
TRBJ2-1,TRBD1,NA,TRBV18,CASSPPVGTVPNNEQFF,TGTGCCAGCTCACCACCGGTCGGGACAGTTCCTAACAATGAGCAGTTCTTC
TRBJ1-5,NA,NA,TRBV5-6,CASSLVGTNQPQHF,TGTGCCAGCAGCTTGGTAGGCACCAATCAGCCCCAGCATTTT
TRBJ2-7,NA,NA,TRBV7-6,CASSHHTGEQYF,TGTGCCAGCAGCCATCATACAGGCGAGCAGTACTTC
TRBJ1-2,NA,NA,TRBV4-1,CASSFREGQGYTF,TGCGCCAGCAGTTTCAGGGAAGGTCAAGGCTACACCTTC
TRBJ2-1,NA,once,TRBV5-8,CASAKWGVQSEQFF,TGTGCCAGCGCAAAGTGGGGAGTTCAATCGGAACAGTTCTTC
TRBJ1-3,NA,once,TRBV6-5,CASSHRWNSGNTIYF,TGTGCCAGCAGTCACCGCTGGAACTCTGGAAACACCATATATTTT
TRBJ2-1,TRBD1,NA,TRBV27,CASSLGTGFRDEQFF,TGTGCCAGCAGTTTGGGGACAGGGTTTCGCGATGAGCAGTTCTTC
TRBJ1-1,NA,few,TRBV6-1,CASTRGVGSTEAFF,TGTGCCAGCACCCGAGGGGTGGGGAGCACTGAAGCTTTCTTT
TRBJ1-3,TRBD1,NA,TRBV10-3,CAISKTRQGNYGNTIYF,TGTGCCATCAGTAAAACCCGACAGGGCAACTATGGAAACACCATATATTTT
TRBJ2-7,NA,NA,TRBV19,CASSSRPGNEQYF,TGTGCCAGTAGTAGTCGACCCGGGAACGAGCAGTACTTC
TRBJ2-5,NA,NA,TRBV27,CASSWRGSDQETQYF,TGTGCCAGCAGTTGGAGGGGGAGTGACCAAGAGACCCAGTACTTC
TRBJ2-3,TRBD2,few,TRBV4-2,CASSQERRLAGRTQYF,TGTGCCAGCAGCCAAGAGCGACGACTAGCGGGACGAACGCAGTATTTT
TRBJ1-1,NA,NA,TRBV16,CASSQSRQVHTEAFF,TGTGCCAGCAGCCAATCCCGACAGGTTCACACTGAAGCTTTCTTT
TRBJ2-5,TRBD2,NA,TRBV28,CASRPGGGYQETQYF,TGTGCCAGCAGACCGGGGGGTGGTTACCAAGAGACCCAGTACTTC
TRBJ2-7,NA,NA,TRBV29-1,CSGGAGLSYEQYF,TGCAGCGGCGGGGCAGGGTTATCCTACGAGCAGTACTTC
TRBJ2-7,TRBD2,NA,TRBV5-4,CASSQDNGRVYEQYF,TGCGCCAGCAGCCAAGATAACGGGAGGGTCTACGAGCAGTACTTC
TRBJ2-7,NA,NA,TRBV5-1,CASSLRQGRDEQYF,TGCGCCAGCAGCTTGAGGCAGGGTCGCGACGAGCAGTACTTC
TRBJ1-1,NA,once,TRBV30,CAWSVAGRRYEAFF,TGTGCCTGGAGCGTGGCAGGGCGGCGGTATGAAGCTTTCTTT
TRBJ2-7,TRBD2,NA,TRBV11-2,CASSFLASGGSSSYEQYF,TGTGCCAGCAGCTTTTTGGCTAGCGGGGGGTCTAGCTCCTACGAGCAGTACTTC
TRBJ1-1,NA,once,TRBV7-2,CASSPGRNTEAFF,TGTGCCAGCAGCCCGGGACGGAACACTGAAGCTTTCTTT